Below, one TCR beta chain is given with its context. Antigen specificity is unknown. The V gene lost 3 bases and the J gene lost 5 bases, with 11 bases spanning the gap. This CDR3 is 12 amino acids long. The germline V gene has CDR1 SQVTM and CDR2 ANQGSEA. The repertoire was sequenced with immunoSEQ multiplex PCR; TCRdb's copy has only in-frame clones and lacks some. This table has about 97,000 clones, approximately 90% appearing once. This sample is drawn from a study of T cell responses to AZD1222 COVID-19 vaccine. In the study overall: Doses given second, at about 4 or about 12 weeks, were pooled. Study-wide points: None of the repertoires were sampled until the peak T cell response had passed. Nearly half of unique spike-specific TCRs reportedly avoided B.1.351 and B.1.1.7 mutated regions. Donors were mostly white British, more females; clonal diversity possibly underestimated.

This material consisted of peripheral blood, taken on day 0 of AZD1222 vaccination. This chain uses TRBV29-1 with TRBJ2-7; a possible D gene is TRBD1 (5 bases). The receptor comes from an adult in good health. CDR3 residues: CSVEGRADEQYF. For the CDR3, the DNA is TGCAGCGTTGAGGGCAGGGCCGACGAGCAGTACTTC.